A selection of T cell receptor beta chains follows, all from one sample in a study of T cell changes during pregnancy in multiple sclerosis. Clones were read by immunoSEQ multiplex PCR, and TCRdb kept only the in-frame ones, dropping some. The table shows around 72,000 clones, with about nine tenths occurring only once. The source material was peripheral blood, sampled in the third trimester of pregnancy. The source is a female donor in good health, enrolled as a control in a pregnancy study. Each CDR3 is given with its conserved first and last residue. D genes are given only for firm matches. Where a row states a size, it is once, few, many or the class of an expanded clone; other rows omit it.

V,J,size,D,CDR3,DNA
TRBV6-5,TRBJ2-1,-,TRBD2,CASSYEASGSRNEQFF,TGTGCCAGCAGTTACGAGGCTAGCGGGAGTAGGAATGAGCAGTTCTTC
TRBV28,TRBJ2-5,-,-,CASRGQVVAETQYF,TGTGCCAGCAGGGGGCAGGTCGTGGCAGAGACCCAGTACTTC
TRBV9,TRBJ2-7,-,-,CASSVAGSREQYF,TGTGCCAGCAGCGTAGCGGGTTCGAGGGAGCAGTACTTC
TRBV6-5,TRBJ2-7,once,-,CASSYGGEDYEQYF,TGTGCCAGCAGTTACGGAGGCGAAGACTACGAGCAGTACTTC
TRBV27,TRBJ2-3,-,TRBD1,CASSPQTGGLTDTQYF,TGTGCCAGCAGTCCCCAGACAGGGGGGTTAACAGATACGCAGTATTTT
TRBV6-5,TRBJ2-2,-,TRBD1,CASSYSGTGRTGELFF,TGTGCCAGCAGTTACTCGGGGACAGGGCGGACCGGGGAGCTGTTTTTT
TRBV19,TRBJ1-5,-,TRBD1,CASSEPGTGGAGQPQHF,TGTGCCAGTAGTGAACCCGGGACAGGGGGCGCGGGGCAGCCCCAGCATTTT
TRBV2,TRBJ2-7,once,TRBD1,CASQLRQGLIQYF,TGTGCCAGCCAGTTGAGACAGGGTTTAATTCAGTACTTC
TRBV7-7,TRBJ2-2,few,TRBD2,CASSGTRHPGGELFF,TGTGCCAGCAGCGGGACTAGACATCCTGGCGGGGAGCTGTTTTTT
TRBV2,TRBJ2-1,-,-,CASMTGNFVPRRDEQFF,TGTGCCAGCATGACAGGGAACTTTGTCCCTCGGAGGGATGAGCAGTTCTTC
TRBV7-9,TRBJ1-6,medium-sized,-,CASSLSADSPLHF,TGTGCCAGCAGCTTATCAGCGGATTCACCCCTCCACTTT
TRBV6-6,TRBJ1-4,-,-,CASSFQGGNEKLFF,TGTGCCAGCAGCTTTCAGGGAGGTAATGAAAAACTGTTTTTT
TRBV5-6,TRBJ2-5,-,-,CASSLPPTDRIQETQYF,TGTGCCAGCAGCTTGCCCCCGACAGACAGGATACAAGAGACCCAGTACTTC
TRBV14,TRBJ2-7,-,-,CASSQGRSAYEQYF,TGTGCCAGCAGCCAAGGTCGTTCGGCCTACGAGCAGTACTTC
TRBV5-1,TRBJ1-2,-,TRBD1,CASSLRSGGFGYTF,TGCGCCAGCAGCTTGAGGTCAGGGGGCTTTGGCTACACCTTC
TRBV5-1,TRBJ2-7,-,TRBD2,CASSLAPLAGVVEQYF,TGCGCCAGCAGCTTGGCTCCACTAGCGGGGGTGGTCGAGCAGTACTTC
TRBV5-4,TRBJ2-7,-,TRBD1,CASSVDRANEQYF,TGTGCCAGCAGCGTGGACAGGGCGAACGAGCAGTACTTC
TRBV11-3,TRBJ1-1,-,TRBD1,CASSRGQESREAFF,TGTGCCAGCAGCCGGGGACAGGAGTCAAGAGAAGCTTTCTTT
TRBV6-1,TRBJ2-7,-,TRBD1,CASSPTGGGEQYF,TGTGCCAGCAGCCCGACAGGGGGAGGCGAGCAGTACTTC
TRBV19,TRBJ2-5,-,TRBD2,CASSWGLAIGETQYF,TGTGCCAGTAGTTGGGGACTAGCAATTGGAGAGACCCAGTACTTC
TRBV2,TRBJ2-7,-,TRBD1,CATGQGSYEQYF,TGTGCCACCGGACAGGGTTCCTACGAGCAGTACTTC
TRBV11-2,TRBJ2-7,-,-,CASSLAERRDSNYEQYF,TGTGCCAGCAGCTTAGCAGAGAGGCGGGATTCTAACTACGAGCAGTACTTC
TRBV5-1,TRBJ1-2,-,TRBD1,CASRAGQVQSSYGYTF,TGCGCCAGCCGCGCTGGACAGGTTCAAAGCTCCTATGGCTACACCTTC
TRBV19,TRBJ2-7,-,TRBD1,CASSIGNRGQYEQYF,TGTGCCAGTAGTATTGGAAACAGGGGACAATACGAGCAGTACTTC
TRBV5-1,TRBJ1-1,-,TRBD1,CASSLVGTENTEAFF,TGCGCCAGCAGCTTGGTGGGGACAGAGAACACTGAAGCTTTCTTT
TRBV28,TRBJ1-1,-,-,CASSLVLWSGKNTEAFF,TGTGCCAGCAGTTTAGTGCTCTGGTCAGGAAAGAACACTGAAGCTTTCTTT
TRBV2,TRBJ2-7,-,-,CASGEDYYGEYF,TGTGCCAGCGGGGAAGACTACTACGGCGAGTACTTC
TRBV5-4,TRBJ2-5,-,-,CASSLGQQETQYF,TGTGCCAGCAGCTTAGGACAGCAAGAGACCCAGTACTTC
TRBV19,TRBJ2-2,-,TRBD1,CASLGDRGIKSDTGELFF,TGTGCCAGCCTGGGGGACAGGGGGATTAAATCGGACACCGGGGAGCTGTTTTTT
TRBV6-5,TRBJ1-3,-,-,CASISRAGGNTIYF,TGTGCCAGCATCTCAAGGGCGGGTGGAAACACCATATATTTT
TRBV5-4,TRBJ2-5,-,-,CASSLGPRETQYF,TGTGCCAGCAGCTTGGGGCCGCGGGAGACCCAGTACTTC
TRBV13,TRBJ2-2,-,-,CASNPRNTGELFF,TGTGCCAGCAACCCGCGGAACACCGGGGAGCTGTTTTTT
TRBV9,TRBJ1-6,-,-,CASSPVPRSPLHF,TGTGCCAGCAGCCCGGTCCCGCGTTCACCCCTCCACTTT
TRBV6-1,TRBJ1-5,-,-,CASRPGQFSNQPQHF,TGTGCCAGCAGACCGGGACAATTTAGCAATCAGCCCCAGCATTTT
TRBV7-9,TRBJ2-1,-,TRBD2,CASSTGGGPPYNEQFF,TGTGCCAGCAGCACCGGGGGGGGACCCCCTTACAATGAGCAGTTCTTC
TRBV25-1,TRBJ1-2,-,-,CASSEFRSEGIYGYTF,TGTGCCAGCAGTGAATTCCGTAGCGAGGGTATTTATGGCTACACCTTC
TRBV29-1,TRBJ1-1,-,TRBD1,CSVARTGASGSTEAFF,TGCAGCGTTGCCCGGACAGGAGCCTCAGGGAGCACTGAAGCTTTCTTT
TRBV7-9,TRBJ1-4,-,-,CASSLVFQGGEKLFF,TGTGCCAGCAGCTTAGTGTTTCAGGGTGGTGAAAAACTGTTTTTT
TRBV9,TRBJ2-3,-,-,CASSVEGWVTDTQYF,TGTGCCAGCAGCGTAGAGGGGTGGGTCACAGATACGCAGTATTTT
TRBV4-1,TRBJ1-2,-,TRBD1,CASSQAPVGQGVLGYTF,TGCGCCAGCAGCCAGGCCCCAGTGGGACAGGGGGTACTGGGCTACACCTTC
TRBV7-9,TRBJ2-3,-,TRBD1,CASSSAGTGFDTQYF,TGTGCCAGCAGCTCCGCCGGGACAGGGTTCGATACGCAGTATTTT
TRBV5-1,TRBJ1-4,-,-,CASSNLRGAEKLFF,TGCGCCAGCAGCAACCTACGGGGTGCTGAAAAACTGTTTTTT
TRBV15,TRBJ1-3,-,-,CATSRDLGAGGNTIYF,TGTGCCACCAGCAGAGATCTGGGGGCAGGAGGAAACACCATATATTTT
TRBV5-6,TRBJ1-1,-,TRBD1,CASSLSPTGGLTEAFF,TGTGCCAGCAGCTTGTCCCCCACAGGGGGCCTCACTGAAGCTTTCTTT
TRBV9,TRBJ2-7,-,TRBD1,CASSPEGQAYEQYF,TGTGCCAGCAGCCCAGAGGGACAGGCCTACGAGCAGTACTTC
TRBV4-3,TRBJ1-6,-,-,CASSQDSGPGNSPLHF,TGCGCCAGCAGCCAAGACTCGGGTCCGGGTAATTCACCCCTCCACTTT
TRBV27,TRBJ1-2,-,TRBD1,CASSFRGGASGYTF,TGTGCCAGCAGTTTCCGAGGGGGCGCTTCTGGCTACACCTTC
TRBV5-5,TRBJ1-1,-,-,CASSLEWGGPAFF,TGTGCCAGCAGCTTGGAGTGGGGCGGACCGGCTTTCTTT
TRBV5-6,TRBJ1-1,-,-,CASSLGFLREAFF,TGTGCCAGCAGCTTGGGATTCCTGAGGGAAGCTTTCTTT
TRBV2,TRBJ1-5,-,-,CASSVQTGRDQPQHF,TGTGCCAGCAGTGTCCAGACGGGAAGGGATCAGCCCCAGCATTTT
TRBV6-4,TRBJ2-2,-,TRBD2,CASKLAGGPNTGELFF,TGTGCCAGCAAGCTAGCGGGAGGGCCGAACACCGGGGAGCTGTTTTTT
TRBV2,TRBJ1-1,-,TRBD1,CASIKQRDSEAFF,TGTGCCAGCATTAAGCAACGGGACAGTGAAGCTTTCTTT
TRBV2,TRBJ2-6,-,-,CAGDSFGANVLTF,TGTGCCGGAGACAGTTTTGGGGCCAACGTCCTGACTTTC
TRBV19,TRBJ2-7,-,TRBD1,CASSRLVLGDSAYEQYF,TGTGCCAGTAGTCGGCTTGTATTAGGGGACAGCGCCTACGAGCAGTACTTC
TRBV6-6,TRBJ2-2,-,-,CASSPPWGRSTGELFF,TGTGCCAGCAGTCCCCCTTGGGGGCGCAGCACCGGGGAGCTGTTTTTT